Following are 15 T cell receptor beta chains from one sample sequenced in a study of T cells in Graves' hyperthyroidism and ophthalmopathy. Regions amplified from RNA transcripts were the TCR beta CDR3 regions. Carried out on the TCR CDR3, a first-round RT-PCR used the HTBI primer set. In TCRdb, the multiplex PCR reads were re-called with MiXCR into one record per CDR3 protein. The sample holds around 720,000 distinct CDR3 sequences; around a third are singletons and the top ten take around 30%. Specimen: blood. These receptors were taken from a woman in her forties with Graves' hyperthyroidism.

This clonotype was seen repeatedly, ten times or more. The V gene is TRBV29-1, the J gene TRBJ1-2; the D is unclear. The V gene's germline CDR1 is SQVTM and CDR2 ANQGSEA. Between the trimmed V and J ends, which lost 0 bases and 3 bases, there was a span of 17 bases. The CDR3 loop spans 16 amino acids. CDR3 in DNA: TGCAGCGTTGAAGATATAGAGAGACTAAACCACTATGGCTACACCTTC. Amino acid sequence: CSVEDIERLNHYGYTF. Full variable domain (remainder filled in from reference TRBV29-1 and TRBJ1-2): SAVISQKPSRDICQRGTSLTIQCQVDSQVTMMFWYRQQPGQSLTLIATANQGSEATYESGFVIDKFPISRPNLTFSTLTVSNMSPEDSSIYLCSVEDIERLNHYGYTFGSGTRLTVV.

This clonotype was counted only a few times. V and J are TRBV4-3 and TRBJ1-4; D gene unclear. CDR3 length: 14 residues. V was cut by 1 base and J by 0 bases, with 3 bases left in between. CDR1 and CDR2 from the germline V gene are LGHNA and YSLEER. The CDR3 spells CASSQATTNEKLFF. The CDR3 DNA sequence: TGCGCCAGCAGCCAAGCAACAACTAATGAAAAACTGTTTTTT.

This clonotype was observed a few times. CDR3 nucleotide sequence: TGTGCCAGCAGTTACGAGGGCCACAATTCACCCCTCCACTTT. This translates into CASSYEGHNSPLHF. This rearrangement joins TRBV6-5 to TRBJ1-6; D unclear. Germline loops: CDR1 MNHEY, CDR2 SVGAGI. V lost 2 bases and J 7 bases, leaving 9 bases between the germline ends. The CDR3 length is 14 residues.

The chain is built from TRBV13 and TRBJ1-6, with D perhaps matching TRBD1 (6 bases). Trimming stripped 3 bases from V and 12 bases from J, with 12 bases between. There are 13 residues in the CDR3. Germline-derived CDR1 and CDR2 are PRHDT and FYEKMQ (reference sequence). CDR3 in DNA: TGTGCCAGCAGCTTCGGGGGACAAGGACCCCTCCACTTT. It specifies CASSFGGQGPLHF.

The chain's CDR3 is CSLADGYGYTF. DNA of the CDR3: TGCAGCTTGGCCGACGGGTATGGCTACACCTTC. The rearrangement links TRBV29-1 to TRBJ1-2, with unresolved D. The ends were cut back, 8 bases at V and 5 bases at J, with 12 bases in the middle. Per germline, CDR1 SQVTM and CDR2 ANQGSEA. This CDR3 comprises 11 residues.

This clonotype was detected a few times. The chain carries TRBV10-3 and TRBJ2-2; D possibly corresponds to TRBD2 (6 bases). The CDR3 extends over 16 amino acids. Germline loops: CDR1 ENHRY, CDR2 SYGVKD. V dropped 10 bases and J dropped 0 bases, with 18 bases sitting between them. The CDR3, as DNA: TGTGCCAGCAGGGTGTGGGGGAGGCCGAACACCGGGGAGCTGTTTTTT. It codes for CASRVWGRPNTGELFF.

A few counts support this clonotype. This chain joins TRBV5-1 and TRBJ2-6; D remains unclear. V dropped 0 bases and J dropped 2 bases, with 9 bases sitting between them. Germline CDR1 is SGHRS and CDR2 is YFSETQ. This CDR3 is built from 16 residues. The CDR3 DNA follows: TGCGCCAGCAGCTTGGTACCCAGCCCTGGGGCCAACGTCCTGACTTTC. This sequence encodes CASSLVPSPGANVLTF. Full variable domain (remainder filled in from reference TRBV5-1 and TRBJ2-6): KAGVTQTPRYLIKTRGQQVTLSCSPISGHRSVSWYQQTPGQGLQFLFEYFSETQRNKGNFPGRFSGRQFSNSRSEMNVSTLELGDSALYLCASSLVPSPGANVLTFGAGSRLTVL.

This clonotype was found many times. The chain is built from TRBV13 and TRBJ1-6; no clear D. Deletions cut 5 bases from V and 1 base from J, with 9 bases between. Germline CDR1 PRHDT, CDR2 FYEKMQ (reference sequence). The CDR3 runs to 15 residues. CDR3 coding DNA: TGTGCCAGCAGCCTCGCGGGATCCTATAATTCACCCCTCCACTTT. Translated: CASSLAGSYNSPLHF.

This clonotype was seen many times. The chain joins TRBV2 to TRBJ1-5; D is perhaps TRBD1 (5 bases). Between the trimmed V and J ends, which lost 1 base and 2 bases, there was a span of 12 bases. The CDR3 loop spans 16 amino acids. The V gene's germline CDR1 is SNHLY and CDR2 FYNNEI. CDR3 nucleotide sequence: TGTGCCAGCAGTGAAGGGGGCCCGAGGGGCAATCAGCCCCAGCATTTT. It is translated as CASSEGGPRGNQPQHF.

CDR3 sequence: CSARVVRGPGNTEAFF. CDR3 nucleotides: TGCAGTGCTAGAGTCGTCAGGGGGCCGGGGAACACTGAAGCTTTCTTT. The chain has TRBV20-1 and TRBJ1-1, with TRBD1 matching over 8 bases. There are 16 residues in the CDR3. The germline V gene encodes CDR1 DFQATT and CDR2 SNEGSKA (reference sequence). V lost 1 base, J lost 1 base, and 8 bases stayed unmatched.

With regard to this clonotype: Possible read error: a much larger clone is one base away. The chain joins TRBV11-2 to TRBJ1-1; D gene ambiguous. The V and J ends lost 8 bases and 8 bases respectively, with 18 bases between them. Germline V gene data show CDR1 as SGHAT and CDR2 as FQNNGV. This CDR3 is 13 amino acids long. CDR3 sequence: CASGNGLLGEAFF. Written as DNA, the CDR3 is TGTGCCAGCGGCAACGGCCTACTCGGGGAAGCTTTCTTT.

This clonotype has a single count. A much larger clone differs from this one at a single base, so this may be a read error. J is TRBJ1-1 and V is TRBV7-2; TRBD1 might be the D (5 bases). This CDR3 contains 16 residues. Trimming shortened V by 7 bases and J by 2 bases, and 20 bases separated the two germline ends. Germline CDR1 is SGHTA and CDR2 is FQGNSA. The CDR3 coding sequence is TGTGCCAGCATACTCTTGGGGGGAAACGCCAACACTGAAGCTTTCTTT. Amino acids: CASILLGGNANTEAFF.

This clonotype was found many times. The rearrangement uses TRBV7-2 and TRBJ1-1; D unresolved. CDR1 SGHTA and CDR2 FQGNSA come from the germline V gene. This CDR3 has 13 residues. V lost 1 base and J 10 bases, leaving 13 bases between the germline ends. CDR3 in amino acids: CASSLVRREIAFF. In nucleotides, the CDR3 is TGTGCCAGCAGCTTAGTGAGGAGGGAAATAGCTTTCTTT.

Comment on this clonotype: As the CDR3 is not closed by the conserved phenylalanine or tryptophan, this likely results from a read error. No DNA is shown, since the ends of the CDR3 on it are uncertain; the CDR3 is the one TCRdb lists. The genes are TRBV10-3 and TRBJ1-4; no check of the table's D call, TRBD1, against the DNA was made. From its first to its last residue, the CDR3 has 11 amino acids. From germline, CDR1 is ENHRY and CDR2 SYGVKD. CDR3 in amino acids: CAISEGTGGFV.

This clonotype was seen more than once but under ten times. This rearrangement joins TRBV13 to TRBJ2-7; D uncertain. This CDR3 is 14 amino acids long. V was pared by 5 bases and J by 2 bases, with 13 bases between. Germline loops: CDR1 PRHDT, CDR2 FYEKMQ (reference sequence). CDR3 in amino acids: CASSPARSPYEQYF. CDR3 nucleotide sequence: TGTGCCAGCAGCCCAGCGCGGTCCCCCTACGAGCAGTACTTC. Combining the CDR3 with reference TRBV13 and TRBJ2-7 gives the whole variable domain AAGVIQSPRHLIKEKRETATLKCYPIPRHDTVYWYQQGPGQDPQFLISFYEKMQSDKGSIPDRFSAQQFSDYHSELNMSSLELGDSALYFCASSPARSPYEQYFGPGTRLTVT.